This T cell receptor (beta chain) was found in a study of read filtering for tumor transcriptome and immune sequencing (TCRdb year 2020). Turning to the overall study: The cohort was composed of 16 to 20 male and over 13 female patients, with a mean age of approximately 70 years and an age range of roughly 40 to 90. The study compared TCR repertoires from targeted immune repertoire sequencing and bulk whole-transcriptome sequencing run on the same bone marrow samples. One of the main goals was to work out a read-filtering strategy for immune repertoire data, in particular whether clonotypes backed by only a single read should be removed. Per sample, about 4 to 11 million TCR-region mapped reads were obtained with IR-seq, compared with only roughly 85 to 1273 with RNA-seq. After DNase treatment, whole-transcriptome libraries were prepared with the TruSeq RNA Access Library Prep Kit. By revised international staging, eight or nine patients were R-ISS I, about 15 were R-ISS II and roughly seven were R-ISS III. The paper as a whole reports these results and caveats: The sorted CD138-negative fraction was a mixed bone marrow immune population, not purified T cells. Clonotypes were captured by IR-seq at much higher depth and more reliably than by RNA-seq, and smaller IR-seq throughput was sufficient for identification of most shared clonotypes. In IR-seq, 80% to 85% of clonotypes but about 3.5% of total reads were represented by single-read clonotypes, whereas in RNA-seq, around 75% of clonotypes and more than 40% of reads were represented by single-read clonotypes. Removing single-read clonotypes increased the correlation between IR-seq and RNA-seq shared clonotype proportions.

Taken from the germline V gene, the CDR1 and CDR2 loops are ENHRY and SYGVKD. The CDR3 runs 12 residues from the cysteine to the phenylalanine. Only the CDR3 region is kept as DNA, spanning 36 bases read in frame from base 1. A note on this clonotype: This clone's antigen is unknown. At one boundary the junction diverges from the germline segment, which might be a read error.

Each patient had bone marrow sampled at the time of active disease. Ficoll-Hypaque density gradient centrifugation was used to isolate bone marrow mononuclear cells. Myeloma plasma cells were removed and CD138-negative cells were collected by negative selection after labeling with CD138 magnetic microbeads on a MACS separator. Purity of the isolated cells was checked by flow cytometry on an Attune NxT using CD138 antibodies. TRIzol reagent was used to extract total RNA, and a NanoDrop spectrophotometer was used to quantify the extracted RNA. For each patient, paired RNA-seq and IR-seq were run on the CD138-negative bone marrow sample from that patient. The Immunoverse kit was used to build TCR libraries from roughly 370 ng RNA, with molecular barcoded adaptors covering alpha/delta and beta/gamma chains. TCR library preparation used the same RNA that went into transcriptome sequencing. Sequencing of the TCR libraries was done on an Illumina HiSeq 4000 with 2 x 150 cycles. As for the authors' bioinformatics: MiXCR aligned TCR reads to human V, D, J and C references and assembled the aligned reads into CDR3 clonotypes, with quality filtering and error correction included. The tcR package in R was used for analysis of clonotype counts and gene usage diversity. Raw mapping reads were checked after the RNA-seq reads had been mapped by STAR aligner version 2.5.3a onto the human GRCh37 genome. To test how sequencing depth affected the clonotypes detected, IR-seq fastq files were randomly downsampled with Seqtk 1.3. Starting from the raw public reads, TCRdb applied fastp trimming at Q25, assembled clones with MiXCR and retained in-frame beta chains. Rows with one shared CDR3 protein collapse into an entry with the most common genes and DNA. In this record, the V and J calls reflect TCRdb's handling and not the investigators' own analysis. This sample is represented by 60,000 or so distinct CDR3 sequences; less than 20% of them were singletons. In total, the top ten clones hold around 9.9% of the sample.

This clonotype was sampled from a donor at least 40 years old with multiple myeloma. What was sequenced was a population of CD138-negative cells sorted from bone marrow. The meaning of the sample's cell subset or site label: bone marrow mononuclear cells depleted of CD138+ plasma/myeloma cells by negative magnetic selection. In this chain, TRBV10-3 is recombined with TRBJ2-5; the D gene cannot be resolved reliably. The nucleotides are TGTGCCACCGGTGATTATGAAGAGACTCAGTACTTC. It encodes CATGDYEETQYF.